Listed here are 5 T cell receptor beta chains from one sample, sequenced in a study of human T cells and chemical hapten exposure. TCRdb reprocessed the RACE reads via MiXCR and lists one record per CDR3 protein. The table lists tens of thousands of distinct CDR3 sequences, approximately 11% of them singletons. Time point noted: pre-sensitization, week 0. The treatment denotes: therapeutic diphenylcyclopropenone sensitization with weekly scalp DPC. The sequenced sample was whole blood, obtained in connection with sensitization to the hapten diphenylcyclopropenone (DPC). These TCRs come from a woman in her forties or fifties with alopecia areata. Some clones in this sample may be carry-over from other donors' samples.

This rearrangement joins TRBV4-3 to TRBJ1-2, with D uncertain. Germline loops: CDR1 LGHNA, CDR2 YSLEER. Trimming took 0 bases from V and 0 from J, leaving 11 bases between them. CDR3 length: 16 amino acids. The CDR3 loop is CASSQESHQANYGYTF. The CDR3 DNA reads TGCGCCAGCAGCCAAGAAAGTCACCAAGCTAACTATGGCTACACCTTC.

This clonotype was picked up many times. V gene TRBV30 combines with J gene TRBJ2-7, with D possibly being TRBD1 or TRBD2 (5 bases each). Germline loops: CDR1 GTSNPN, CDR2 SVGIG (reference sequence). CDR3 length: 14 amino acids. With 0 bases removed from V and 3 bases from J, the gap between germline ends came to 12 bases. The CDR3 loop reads CAWSVSGRFYEQYF. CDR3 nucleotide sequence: TGTGCCTGGAGTGTCTCGGGGCGGTTCTACGAGCAGTACTTC. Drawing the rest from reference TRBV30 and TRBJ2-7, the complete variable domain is SQTIHQWPATLVQPVGSPLSLECTVEGTSNPNLYWYRQAAGRGLQLLFYSVGIGQISSEVPQNLSASRPQDRQFILSSKKLLLSDSGFYLCAWSVSGRFYEQYFGPGTRLTVT.

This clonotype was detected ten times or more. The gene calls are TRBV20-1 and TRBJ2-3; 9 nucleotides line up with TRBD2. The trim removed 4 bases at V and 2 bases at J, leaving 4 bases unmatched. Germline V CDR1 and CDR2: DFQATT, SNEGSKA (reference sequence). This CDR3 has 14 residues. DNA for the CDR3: TGCAGTGCTAATCTAGCGGGAATCACAGATACGCAGTATTTT. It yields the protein CSANLAGITDTQYF.

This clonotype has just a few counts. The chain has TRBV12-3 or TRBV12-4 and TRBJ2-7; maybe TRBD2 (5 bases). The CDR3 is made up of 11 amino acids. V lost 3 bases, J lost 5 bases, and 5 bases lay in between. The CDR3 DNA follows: TGTGCCAGCAGTTTGAGGGACGAGCAGTACTTC. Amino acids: CASSLRDEQYF.

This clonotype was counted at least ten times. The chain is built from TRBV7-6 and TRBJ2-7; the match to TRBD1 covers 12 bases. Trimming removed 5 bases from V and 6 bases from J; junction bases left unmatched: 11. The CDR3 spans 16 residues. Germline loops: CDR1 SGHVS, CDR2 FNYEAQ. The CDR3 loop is CASSPAGTGGRGEQYF. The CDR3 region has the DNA TGTGCCAGCAGCCCCGCTGGGACAGGGGGCCGGGGCGAGCAGTACTTC.